This TCR beta chain comes out of a study of blood T cells in healthy people across ages. Germline V lookup: CDR1 MGHDK, CDR2 SYGVNS. This CDR3 has 15 residues. The V gene lost 6 bases and the J gene lost 14 bases, with 27 bases spanning the gap. With a J-beta primer mix and a sample-barcoded 5' primer, a second PCR ran roughly 6 to 12 cycles. TCRdb ran MiXCR on the 5' RACE reads and lists one entry per CDR3 protein. Of 750,000 to 950,000 distinct CDR3 sequences in the sample, 40% to 65% were seen once. RNA extraction gave at least 5 micrograms of total RNA per sample. The TCR originated in a man older than 75 in good health. The rearrangement links TRBV25-1 to TRBJ2-3, with TRBD2 as a possible D gene (6 bases). What was sequenced was blood. The CDR3 spells CASSWGGMARGYAYF. DNA of the CDR3: TGTGCCAGCAGCTGGGGCGGGATGGCTCGGGGATACGCGTATTTT.